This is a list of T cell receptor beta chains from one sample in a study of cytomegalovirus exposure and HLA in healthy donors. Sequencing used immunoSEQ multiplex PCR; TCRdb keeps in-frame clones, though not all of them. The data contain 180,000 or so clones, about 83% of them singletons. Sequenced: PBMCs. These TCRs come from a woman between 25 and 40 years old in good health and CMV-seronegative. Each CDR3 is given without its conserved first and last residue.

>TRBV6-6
ASSWGTGVSNQPQH
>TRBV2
ASRRQGSYEKLF
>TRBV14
ASSPGTGEYEQY
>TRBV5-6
ASSWGTGGVDGYT
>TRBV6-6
ASTQAQGTGELF
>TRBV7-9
ASSGVLDRAGDTQY
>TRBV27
ASSSRGVGFEKLF
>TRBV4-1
ASSTGGGEQY
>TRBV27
ASSLSWGRTEAF
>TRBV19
ASRRGQSDTQY
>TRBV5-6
ASSQTGGSGNTIY
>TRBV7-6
ASSTSRQGWTYEQY
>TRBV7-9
ASSSTLTGLDYEQY
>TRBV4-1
ASSQGTSGGAGTGELF
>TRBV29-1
SVETRASETQY
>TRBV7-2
ASSLGQGAETQY
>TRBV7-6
ASSLVGGGEPQH
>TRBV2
ASSPQGLTGELF
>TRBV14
ASSQVFLSRRTLGYEQY
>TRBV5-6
ASSPRTSFYNEQF
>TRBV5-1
ASSRGTGDYNEQF
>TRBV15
ATSREGGGGNQPQH
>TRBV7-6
ASSLRTSGASEQF
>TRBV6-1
ASSETGFSEPQH
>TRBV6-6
ASSSDTGELF
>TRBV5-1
ASSLGVSNQPQH
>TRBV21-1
ASSHRQISEQY
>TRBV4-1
ASSQGPDTFTEAF
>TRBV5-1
ASSLGGASAEETQY
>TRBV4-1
ASSHADRTYEQY
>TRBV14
ASSQGGQGVHEKLF
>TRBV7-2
ASSQSWLAYAEQF
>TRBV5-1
ASSLPGQGSNEQF
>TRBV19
ASSIGGGVQK
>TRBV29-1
SVEWVGLGNIQY
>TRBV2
ASRLIAYEQY
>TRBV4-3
ASSQRTVGTEAF
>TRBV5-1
ASSGTGANTEAF
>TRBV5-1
ASSGDRITDTQY
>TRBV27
ASWEGFYGYT
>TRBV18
ASSRSTVTNEKLF
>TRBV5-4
ASSQQDRGYTGELF
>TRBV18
ASDRGDTDTQY
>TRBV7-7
ASSAIQGGQETQY
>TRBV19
ASSATGSGEQF
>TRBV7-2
ASRDRGSEKLF
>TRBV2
ASVGADTGELF
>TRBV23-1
ASSQCPVGGAAPSYEQY
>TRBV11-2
ASRTGGLAYEQY
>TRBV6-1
ASSGDWTGARRGYT
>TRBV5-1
ASSLWGGTTYEQY
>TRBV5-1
ASSLASGGATETQY
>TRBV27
ASSLTPPGGGSAKNIQY
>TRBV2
ASTDYSYEQY
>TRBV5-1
ASRPTGVGNEQY
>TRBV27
ASSVSGGYNEQF
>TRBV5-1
ASSPSVGGGQPQH
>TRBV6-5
ASSPDRSSYEQY
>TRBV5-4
ASSDRGRTEAF